One sample yielded the 5 T cell receptor beta chains listed below, sequenced in a study of blood T cell repertoires in COVID-19. Profiled with immunoSEQ multiplex PCR; TCRdb holds only in-frame clones, not every one. The table records about 160,000 clones, more than 65% of them present only once. The sequencing sample was made of PBMCs or T cells enriched from blood (not recorded which). These receptors were collected from a woman in her 40s with acute COVID-19.

The sample holds a few counts of this clone. This rearrangement joins TRBV9 to TRBJ1-5; TRBD1 is a possible D gene (5 bases). The CDR3 spans 13 residues. V lost 6 bases, J lost 4 bases, and 11 bases lay in between. Germline V gives CDR1 SGDLS, CDR2 YYNGEE. CDR3 in amino acids: CASTPGGNQPQHF. CDR3 bases: TGTGCCAGCACGCCTGGGGGGAATCAGCCCCAGCATTTT.

V usage is TRBV10-3 and J usage is TRBJ1-5, with D perhaps TRBD1 (6 bases). V was trimmed by 2 bases and J by 2 bases, leaving 13 bases between them. In germline, CDR1 is ENHRY, CDR2 SYGVKD. The CDR3 consists of 16 residues. The CDR3 nucleotides are TGTGCCATCAGTGAGAAGAGAGAGGGGGGCAATCAGCCCCAGCATTTT. This codes for CAISEKREGGNQPQHF.

The J gene is TRBJ2-2, the V gene TRBV5-1, with no clear D. CDR3 length equals 12 residues. The V end was cut by 3 bases, the J end by 3 bases, with 3 bases between. CDR1 SGHRS and CDR2 YFSETQ come from the germline V gene. The CDR3 protein is CASSSDTGELFF. In nucleotides, the CDR3 is TGCGCCAGCAGCTCCGACACCGGGGAGCTGTTTTTT.

The V gene is TRBV27, the J gene TRBJ1-6, with no clear D. CDR1 and CDR2 from the germline V gene are MNHEY and SMNVEV (reference sequence). V lost 2 bases and J 7 bases, leaving 9 bases between the germline ends. CDR3 length equals 14 residues. The CDR3 here is CASSLSQINSPLHF. The DNA for the CDR3 is TGTGCCAGCAGTTTAAGTCAGATCAATTCACCCCTCCACTTT.

CDR3: CASSSVQSSYNEQFF. The CDR3 DNA is TGTGCCAGCAGTTCCGTACAATCCTCCTACAATGAGCAGTTCTTC. The V gene is TRBV27, the J gene TRBJ2-1; D uncertain. Trimming shortened V by 4 bases and J by 0 bases, and 10 bases separated the two germline ends. The length of the CDR3 is 15 residues. Germline CDR1 and CDR2: MNHEY and SMNVEV (reference sequence).